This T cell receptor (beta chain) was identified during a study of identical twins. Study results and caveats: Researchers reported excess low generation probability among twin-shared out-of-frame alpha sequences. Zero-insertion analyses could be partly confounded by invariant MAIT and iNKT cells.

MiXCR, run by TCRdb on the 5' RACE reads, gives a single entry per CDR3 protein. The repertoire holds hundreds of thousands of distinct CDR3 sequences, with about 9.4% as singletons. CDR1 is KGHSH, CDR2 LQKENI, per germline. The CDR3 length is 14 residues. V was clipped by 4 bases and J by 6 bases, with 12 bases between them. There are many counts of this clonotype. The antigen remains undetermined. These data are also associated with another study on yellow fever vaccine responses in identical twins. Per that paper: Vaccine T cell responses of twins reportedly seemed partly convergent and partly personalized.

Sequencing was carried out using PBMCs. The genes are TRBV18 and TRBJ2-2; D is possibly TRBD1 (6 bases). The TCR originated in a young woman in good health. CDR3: CASSRTAGAGELFF. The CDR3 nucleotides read TGTGCCAGCTCACGAACAGCAGGGGCCGGGGAGCTGTTTTTT.